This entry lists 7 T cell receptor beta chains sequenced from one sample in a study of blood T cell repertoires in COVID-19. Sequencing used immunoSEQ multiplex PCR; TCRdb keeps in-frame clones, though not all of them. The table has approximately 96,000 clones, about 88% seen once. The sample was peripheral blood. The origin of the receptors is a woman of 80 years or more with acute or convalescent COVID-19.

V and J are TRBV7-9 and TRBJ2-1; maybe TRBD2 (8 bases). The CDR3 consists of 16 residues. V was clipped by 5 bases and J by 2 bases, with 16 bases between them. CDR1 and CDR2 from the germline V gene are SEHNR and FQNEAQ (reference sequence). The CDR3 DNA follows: TGTGCCAGCAGCCGGGAGGGGGCGCCACCCTACAATGAGCAGTTCTTC. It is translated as CASSREGAPPYNEQFF.

CDR3 loop: CAISEPLGGLAGQKNNNEQFF. In nucleotides, the CDR3 is TGTGCCATCAGTGAGCCCCTGGGGGGACTAGCAGGCCAAAAGAACAACAATGAGCAGTTCTTC. This rearrangement joins TRBV10-3 to TRBJ2-1, with 9 bases lining up with TRBD2. The CDR3 extends over 21 amino acids. J was trimmed by 5 bases and V by 2 bases; bases with no gene match: 22. The V gene's germline CDR1 is ENHRY and CDR2 SYGVKD.

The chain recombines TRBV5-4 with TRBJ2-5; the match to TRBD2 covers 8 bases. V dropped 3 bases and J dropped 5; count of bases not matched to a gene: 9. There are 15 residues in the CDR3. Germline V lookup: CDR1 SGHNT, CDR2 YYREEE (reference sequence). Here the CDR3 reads CASSWGGGPGETQYF. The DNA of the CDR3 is TGTGCCAGCAGCTGGGGCGGGGGGCCCGGGGAGACCCAGTACTTC.

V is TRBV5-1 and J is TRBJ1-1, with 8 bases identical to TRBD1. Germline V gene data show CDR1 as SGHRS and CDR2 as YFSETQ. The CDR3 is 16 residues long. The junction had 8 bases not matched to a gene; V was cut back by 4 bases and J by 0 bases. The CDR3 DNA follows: TGCGCCAGCAGCGAGGGGACAGGCGCGATGAACACTGAAGCTTTCTTT. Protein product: CASSEGTGAMNTEAFF.

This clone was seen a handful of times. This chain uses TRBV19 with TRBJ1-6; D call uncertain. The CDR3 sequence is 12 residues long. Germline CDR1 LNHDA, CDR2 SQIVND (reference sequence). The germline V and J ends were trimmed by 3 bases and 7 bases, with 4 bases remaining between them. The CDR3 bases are TGTGCCAGTAGTATGCGGAATTCACCCCTCCACTTT. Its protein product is CASSMRNSPLHF.

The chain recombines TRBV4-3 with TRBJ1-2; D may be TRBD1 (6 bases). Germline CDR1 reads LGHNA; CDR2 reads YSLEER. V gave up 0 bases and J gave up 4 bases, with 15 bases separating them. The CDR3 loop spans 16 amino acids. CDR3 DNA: TGCGCCAGCAGCCAAGATAGAGGGGGATTCGGCTATGGCTACACCTTC. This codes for CASSQDRGGFGYGYTF.

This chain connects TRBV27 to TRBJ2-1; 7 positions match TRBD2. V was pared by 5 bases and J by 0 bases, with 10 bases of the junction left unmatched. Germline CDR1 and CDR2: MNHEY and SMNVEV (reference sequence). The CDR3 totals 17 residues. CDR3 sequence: CASSPGLGKSSYNEQFF. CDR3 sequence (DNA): TGTGCCAGCAGTCCCGGACTAGGGAAGAGCTCCTACAATGAGCAGTTCTTC.